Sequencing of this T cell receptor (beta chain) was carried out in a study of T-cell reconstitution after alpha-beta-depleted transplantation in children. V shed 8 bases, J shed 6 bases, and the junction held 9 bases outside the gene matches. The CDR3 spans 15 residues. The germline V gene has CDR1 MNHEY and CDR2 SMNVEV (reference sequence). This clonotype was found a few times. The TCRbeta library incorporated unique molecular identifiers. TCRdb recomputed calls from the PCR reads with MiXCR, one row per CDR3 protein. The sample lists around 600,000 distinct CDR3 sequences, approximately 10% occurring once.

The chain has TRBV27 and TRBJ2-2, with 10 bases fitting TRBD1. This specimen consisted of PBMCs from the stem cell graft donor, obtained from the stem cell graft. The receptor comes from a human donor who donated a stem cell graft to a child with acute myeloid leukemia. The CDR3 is CASRFRDRGSGELFF. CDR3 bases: TGTGCCAGCCGCTTCCGGGACAGGGGATCCGGGGAGCTGTTTTTT.